This T cell receptor (beta chain) was retrieved from a study of cytomegalovirus exposure and HLA in healthy donors. General observations from the study: Some V segments could not be told apart, so they were left out, TRBV6-2 and TRBV6-3 among them.

Worth noting for this clone: Antigen specificity is unknown.

The V gene end was trimmed by 1 base and the J gene end by 1 base; junction bases not matched to a gene: 9. CDR1 and CDR2 (germline): SGHDN, FVKESK. The CDR3 is 17 residues long. The PCR was carried out with 60 Vbeta primers and 13 Jbeta primers. Original processing notes: Later, roughly 86 million unique TCR beta chains were counted in an analysis, and some 9.9 million of them were shared. Method: immunoSEQ multiplex PCR; TCRdb's copy keeps in-frame clones and lacks some. Clone size and the V and J calls come from that table; the DNA yielded D and trimming. The sample includes around 140,000 clones. The sequence came from a male donor in good health and CMV-seronegative. Sequenced sample: PBMCs. The chain couples TRBV14 to TRBJ1-1, with 7 bases lining up with TRBD1. DNA of the CDR3: TGTGCCAGCAGCCAAGGAAACCCCTGGACAGGGAACACTGAAGCTTTCTTT. It yields the protein CASSQGNPWTGNTEAFF. The full variable domain, in which reference TRBV14 and TRBJ1-1 provide the parts outside the CDR3, is EAGVTQFPSHSVIEKGQTVTLRCDPISGHDNLYWYRRVMGKEIKFLLHFVKESKQDESGMPNNRFLAERTGGTYSTLKVQPAELEDSGVYFCASSQGNPWTGNTEAFFGQGTRLTVV.